Following are 27 T cell receptor beta chains from one sample sequenced in a study of cytomegalovirus exposure and HLA in healthy donors. The PCR had 60 Vbeta and 13 Jbeta primers. Method: immunoSEQ multiplex PCR; TCRdb's copy keeps in-frame clones and lacks some. The table has about 93,000 clones, roughly 72% seen once. The sequenced material came from PBMCs. These receptors were taken from a man in his thirties or forties in good health and CMV-seronegative.

This clone was seen only a few times. This rearrangement joins TRBV4-3 to TRBJ1-6, with 7 bases aligning to TRBD1. Trimming took 0 bases from V and 11 from J; bases not matched to a gene: 1. The CDR3 runs to 13 residues. The V gene's germline CDR1 is LGHNA and CDR2 YSLEER. DNA for the CDR3: TGCGCCAGCAGCCAAGACCAGGGGGCACCCCTCCACTTT. It codes for CASSQDQGAPLHF.

V gene TRBV29-1 combines with J gene TRBJ1-5; D gene ambiguous. The V gene lost 6 bases and the J gene lost 0 bases, with 9 bases spanning the gap. Germline V lookup: CDR1 SQVTM, CDR2 ANQGSEA. The CDR3 is made up of 13 amino acids. This chain's CDR3 is CSVAQDSNQPQHF. The DNA for the CDR3 is TGCAGCGTGGCCCAGGATAGCAATCAGCCCCAGCATTTT.

The chain couples TRBV10-3 to TRBJ1-5; tentatively, D is TRBD1 (5 bases). Per the germline V gene, CDR1 is ENHRY and CDR2 is SYGVKD. V shed 6 bases and J shed 4 bases, with 10 bases lying between them. This CDR3 has 13 residues. The CDR3 protein is CAIRRTINQPQHF. The CDR3 bases are TGTGCCATCAGAAGGACAATAAATCAGCCCCAGCATTTT.

This chain connects TRBV5-8 to TRBJ1-5; 8 bases are a match to TRBD1. CDR1 and CDR2 (germline): SGHTS, YDEGEE. CDR3 length: 14 amino acids. V lost 4 bases, J lost 5 bases, and 5 bases stayed unmatched. The CDR3 DNA follows: TGTGCCAGCAGCATAGGACAGGGATATCAGCCCCAGCATTTT. It codes for CASSIGQGYQPQHF.

The genes are TRBV9 and TRBJ1-6; D remains ambiguous. Germline V gene data show CDR1 as SGDLS and CDR2 as YYNGEE. The V gene lost 2 bases and the J gene lost 6 bases, with 12 bases spanning the gap. The CDR3 has 15 amino acids. CDR3 coding DNA: TGTGCCAGCAGCGTGGCACGGAGCATTAATTCACCCCTCCACTTT. Translating it yields CASSVARSINSPLHF.

This sequence joins TRBV7-2 and TRBJ1-4, with D uncertain. Trimming stripped 4 bases from V and 3 bases from J, with 12 bases between. The CDR3 extends over 15 amino acids. The germline V gene has CDR1 SGHTA and CDR2 FQGNSA. The CDR3 sequence: CASSSGGWANEKLFF. The CDR3 DNA follows: TGTGCCAGCAGCTCCGGAGGCTGGGCTAATGAAAAACTGTTTTTT.

The chain combines TRBV5-4 with TRBJ1-2; D ambiguous. Germline V gene lookup returns CDR1 SGHNT and CDR2 YYREEE (reference sequence). V lost 3 bases to trimming and J lost 4 bases, with 19 bases between them. This CDR3 region has 16 residues. This CDR3 is CASSSLVALVGYGYTF. As DNA, the CDR3 is TGTGCCAGCAGCTCATTGGTAGCTTTGGTTGGCTATGGCTACACCTTC.

This clone was counted a few times. The chain has TRBV5-6 and TRBJ2-7, with TRBD2 matching 12 bases. The CDR3 spans 15 residues. The J segment lost 6 bases and the V segment lost 4 bases, leaving 8 bases of the junction unmatched. The germline gives CDR1 SGHDT, CDR2 YYEEEE. The CDR3 DNA follows: TGTGCCAGCAGCCCGACTAGCGGGGGAGAGGGCGAGCAGTACTTC. Its protein is CASSPTSGGEGEQYF. Using reference TRBV5-6 and TRBJ2-7 for the parts outside the CDR3, the full variable domain is DAGVTQSPTHLIKTRGQQVTLRCSPKSGHDTVSWYQQALGQGPQFIFQYYEEEERQRGNFPDRFSGHQFPNYSSELNVNALLLGDSALYLCASSPTSGGEGEQYFGPGTRLTVT.

This clone has just one count. The V call is TRBV13, the J call TRBJ2-3; D is ambiguous. This CDR3 is 13 amino acids long. CDR1 PRHDT and CDR2 FYEKMQ come from the germline V gene (reference sequence). Deletions cut 2 bases from V and 4 bases from J, with 7 bases between. Here the CDR3 reads CASSLLEADTQYF. The CDR3 DNA reads TGTGCCAGCAGCTTACTAGAGGCAGATACGCAGTATTTT.

The V call is TRBV6-5, the J call TRBJ2-2, with 7 nucleotides matching TRBD1. Germline V gene lookup returns CDR1 MNHEY and CDR2 SVGAGI. V gave up 0 bases and J gave up 8 bases; unmatched junction bases: 9. The CDR3 sequence is 16 residues long. The CDR3 coding sequence is TGTGCCAGCAGTTACTCGAAGGGTAGGGGGCCGGGGGAGCTGTTTTTT. Translation gives CASSYSKGRGPGELFF.

The chain is built from TRBV4-1 and TRBJ2-1; 10 nucleotides match TRBD2. CDR1 and CDR2 from the germline V gene are MGHRA and YSYEKL. J gave up 4 bases and V 4 bases, and 16 bases lay outside the gene matches. The CDR3 is 19 amino acids. The DNA for the CDR3 is TGCGCCAGCAGCCTTAAGATGACGGCGGGACTAGCGTTTTACAATGAGCAGTTCTTC. Its translation is CASSLKMTAGLAFYNEQFF.

V gene TRBV19 combines with J gene TRBJ1-1; tentative D call: TRBD1 (6 bases). The CDR3 loop spans 13 amino acids. The germline gives CDR1 LNHDA, CDR2 SQIVND (reference sequence). V gave up 7 bases and J gave up 0 bases, with 9 bases separating them. The CDR3 bases are TGTGCCAGTACGGGACAACTGAACACTGAAGCTTTCTTT. Amino acid sequence: CASTGQLNTEAFF.

This chain joins TRBV6-5 and TRBJ2-2; D perhaps matches TRBD1 (6 bases). This CDR3 region has 15 residues. Germline V gene lookup returns CDR1 MNHEY and CDR2 SVGAGI. V was cut by 4 bases and J by 3 bases, with 12 bases left in between. This CDR3 is CASSFRGPDTGELFF. The CDR3, as DNA: TGTGCCAGCAGTTTCAGGGGTCCCGACACCGGGGAGCTGTTTTTT.

The V and J genes are TRBV9 and TRBJ1-3; D gene ambiguous. The length of the CDR3 is 11 residues. From germline, CDR1 is SGDLS and CDR2 YYNGEE. The V gene lost 7 bases and the J gene lost 4 bases, with 6 bases spanning the gap. The CDR3 region is CASGAGNTIYF. DNA of the CDR3: TGTGCCAGCGGAGCGGGAAACACCATATATTTT.

The rearrangement joins TRBV18 to TRBJ2-5; 9 nucleotides match TRBD1. Germline trimming cut 3 bases from V and 4 bases from J; bases unmatched to any gene: 6. The CDR3 spans 15 residues. Germline-derived CDR1 and CDR2 are KGHSH and LQKENI. CDR3 sequence (DNA): TGTGCCAGCTCACCCCGGACAGGGGTGCCAGAGACCCAGTACTTC. Protein product: CASSPRTGVPETQYF. The full variable domain, completed using reference TRBV18 and TRBJ2-5, is NAGVMQNPRHLVRRRGQEARLRCSPMKGHSHVYWYRQLPEEGLKFMVYLQKENIIDESGMPKERFSAEFPKEGPSILRIQQVVRGDSAAYFCASSPRTGVPETQYFGPGTRLLVL.

The chain has TRBV11-1 and TRBJ2-1, with 11 positions matching TRBD1. The CDR3 spans 15 residues. Looked up from germline, CDR1 is SGHAT and CDR2 is FQDESV (reference sequence). Unmatched junction bases numbered 6, after V lost 5 bases and J lost 6 bases. The CDR3 region has the DNA TGTGCCAGCAGCCACCGGGACAGGGGGTTCAATGAGCAGTTCTTC. This codes for CASSHRDRGFNEQFF.

This sequence joins TRBV25-1 and TRBJ2-4, with TRBD1 matching 7 bases. The trim removed 2 bases at V and 7 bases at J, leaving 2 bases unmatched. Germline CDR1 MGHDK, CDR2 SYGVNS. The CDR3 contains 13 residues. The CDR3 DNA reads as TGTGCCAGCAGTGAACCGGGACAGAACATTCAGTACTTC. This gives the protein CASSEPGQNIQYF. The complete variable domain, with remaining parts taken from reference TRBV25-1 and TRBJ2-4, reads EADIYQTPRYLVIGTGKKITLECSQTMGHDKMYWYQQDPGMELHLIHYSYGVNSTEKGDLSSESTVSRIRTEHFPLTLESARPSHTSQYLCASSEPGQNIQYFGAGTRLSVL.

The CDR3 DNA sequence: TGTGCCACCAGCAGCCGTACGGGGGGCAGAGAAGCTTTCTTT. This translates into CATSSRTGGREAFF. This chain links TRBV15 with TRBJ1-1, with a weak D call TRBD1 (6 bases). With 3 bases removed from V and 8 bases from J, the gap between germline ends came to 16 bases. Germline V CDR1 and CDR2: LNHNV, YYDKDF (reference sequence). The CDR3 length is 14 residues.

This chain links TRBV16 with TRBJ1-5, with TRBD1 identical over 9 bases. Germline assignment: CDR1 KGHSY and CDR2 FQNENV. CDR3 length: 15 residues. V lost 4 bases, J lost 4 bases, and 5 bases stayed unmatched. The CDR3 loop is CASSLAGTGNQPQHF. The CDR3 DNA sequence: TGTGCCAGCAGCCTGGCCGGGACAGGGAATCAGCCCCAGCATTTT.

The chain is built from TRBV6-1 and TRBJ2-1; no clear D gene. This CDR3 spans 12 amino acids. The V end was cut by 6 bases, the J end by 7 bases, with 10 bases between. Per germline, CDR1 MNHNS and CDR2 SASEGT. The CDR3 nucleotides read TGTGCCAGCAGGGTAGTCAGGAATGAGCAGTTCTTC. It is translated as CASRVVRNEQFF.

Of note for this clone: This CDR3 is also generated by other DNA sequences in the sample. The CDR3 coding sequence is TGTGCCAGCAGCCCCGACAGGAACTATGGCTACACCTTC. It encodes CASSPDRNYGYTF. V usage is TRBV7-3 and J usage is TRBJ1-2; maybe TRBD1 (6 bases). The CDR3 length is 13 residues. The V end lost 5 bases, the J end lost 2 bases, and 9 bases lay between the germline ends. The germline gives CDR1 SGHTA, CDR2 FQGTGA.

The gene calls are TRBV4-1 and TRBJ2-7; 10 bases map to TRBD1. The ends lost 0 bases at V and 3 bases at J; junction bases unmatched: 5. Germline V gene lookup returns CDR1 MGHRA and CDR2 YSYEKL. The CDR3 runs to 16 residues. The CDR3 region is CASSQEWDRGLYEQYV. Written as DNA, the CDR3 is TGCGCCAGCAGCCAAGAGTGGGACAGGGGACTCTACGAGCAGTACGTC.

This chain links TRBV7-6 with TRBJ2-1; possibly TRBD2 for D (6 bases). V was shortened by 1 base and J by 0 bases, with 13 bases between the two germline ends. CDR3 length: 17 amino acids. Germline V CDR1 and CDR2: SGHVS, FNYEAQ. This CDR3 reads CASSLGLAQSSYNEQFF. The CDR3 coding sequence is TGTGCCAGCAGCTTAGGGCTAGCGCAAAGCTCCTACAATGAGCAGTTCTTC.

This clone was picked up a small number of times. V and J are TRBV6-1 and TRBJ2-1, with 10 bases matching TRBD2. The trim removed 4 bases at V and 5 bases at J, leaving 5 bases unmatched. CDR1 and CDR2 from the germline V gene are MNHNS and SASEGT. The CDR3 is made up of 15 amino acids. CDR3 DNA sequence: TGTGCCAGCAGTGCCTGGACTAGCGGAAACAATGAGCAGTTCTTC. It translates to CASSAWTSGNNEQFF.

This sequence joins TRBV7-8 and TRBJ1-5, with D maybe TRBD1 (5 bases). This CDR3 has 15 amino acids. Germline V gene sequence: CDR1 SGHVS, CDR2 FQNEAQ. The V gene lost 4 bases and the J gene lost 0 bases, with 10 bases spanning the gap. The CDR3 region has the DNA TGTGCCAGCAGCTCCGACAGTTTTAGCAATCAGCCCCAGCATTTT. This gives the protein CASSSDSFSNQPQHF.

The chain carries TRBV5-6 and TRBJ2-5, with D possibly TRBD1 on 6 matching bases. Gene TRBJ2-7 matches the end of the DNA better, so the J call may be wrong. Germline CDR1 and CDR2: SGHDT and YYEEEE. The CDR3 runs to 13 residues. This CDR3 reads CASSLRGTYEQYF. The CDR3 DNA is TGTGCCAGCAGCTTAAGGGGGACCTACGAGCAGTACTTC.

The chain couples TRBV5-1 to TRBJ2-3; D not resolved. V shed 1 base and J shed 3 bases, with 9 bases lying between them. Germline V gene lookup returns CDR1 SGHRS and CDR2 YFSETQ. The CDR3 loop spans 14 amino acids. In nucleotides, the CDR3 is TGCGCCAGCAGCTTGATGGAGTTAACAGATACGCAGTATTTT. It encodes CASSLMELTDTQYF. The variable domain in full, with the rest retrieved from reference TRBV5-1 and TRBJ2-3, is KAGVTQTPRYLIKTRGQQVTLSCSPISGHRSVSWYQQTPGQGLQFLFEYFSETQRNKGNFPGRFSGRQFSNSRSEMNVSTLELGDSALYLCASSLMELTDTQYFGPGTRLTVL.